These 27 T cell receptor beta chains were all obtained from the same sample, sequenced in a study of shared clonotypes between healthy human individuals. Generated by immunoSEQ multiplex PCR, the TCRdb table keeps only in-frame clones and is missing some. The repertoire consists of about 680,000 clones, with 92% occurring once and the leading ten covering approximately 24%. Positive CCR7 selection of CD45RO-negative cells yielded the naive CD8 cells, and terminally differentiated effector memory CD45RA+ cells were excluded. The sample comprised naive CD8+ T cells sorted from blood. Receptors originate from a man between 25 and 39 years old in good health.

V is TRBV5-6 and J is TRBJ2-2, with 7 bases matching TRBD1. Germline V gene lookup returns CDR1 SGHDT and CDR2 YYEEEE. V trimming: 6 bases; J trimming: 0 bases; junction bases outside the gene matches: 11. This CDR3 is built from 17 residues. The CDR3 is CASTAGRGYANTGELFF. The CDR3 DNA sequence: TGTGCCAGCACCGCCGGCAGGGGGTATGCGAACACCGGGGAGCTGTTTTTT.

The chain is built from TRBV2 and TRBJ2-7; possibly TRBD1 for D (6 bases). Germline CDR1 reads SNHLY; CDR2 reads FYNNEI. The CDR3 consists of 15 residues. V was cut by 7 bases and J by 3 bases, with 19 bases left in between. In DNA form, the CDR3 reads TGTGCCAGCACCTCGAAAGGGGGATATCTCTACGAGCAGTACTTC. Translation: CASTSKGGYLYEQYF.

This chain connects TRBV7-9 to TRBJ2-3; possible D gene TRBD2, 6 bases. Trimming took 3 bases from V and 0 from J, leaving 22 bases between them. Germline-derived CDR1 and CDR2 are SEHNR and FQNEAQ (reference sequence). This CDR3 region has 19 residues. CDR3 sequence: CASSFPARNSGRSTDTQYF. In DNA, the CDR3 is TGTGCCAGCAGCTTCCCCGCCCGTAATAGCGGCAGGAGCACAGATACGCAGTATTTT.

V usage is TRBV16 and J usage is TRBJ1-2, with unresolved D. Trimming took 0 bases from V and 4 from J, leaving 6 bases between them. From germline, CDR1 is KGHSY and CDR2 FQNENV. The CDR3 is 13 amino acids. CDR3 sequence (DNA): TGTGCCAGCAGCCAATCTAACCTCTATGGCTACACCTTC. Translation: CASSQSNLYGYTF.

This clone was observed once. The J gene is TRBJ2-1, the V gene TRBV4-1; tentative D call: TRBD2 (6 bases). CDR3 length: 11 residues. Germline CDR1 reads MGHRA; CDR2 reads YSYEKL. V was shortened by 8 bases and J by 12 bases, with 14 bases between the two germline ends. The CDR3 sequence: CASSPGGVQFF. CDR3 nucleotides: TGCGCCAGCTCCCCCGGGGGTGTGCAGTTCTTC.

V usage is TRBV7-6 and J usage is TRBJ2-3; 16 bases fit TRBD2. CDR1 and CDR2 from the germline V gene are SGHVS and FNYEAQ. Trimming cost V 0 bases and J 4 bases; bases outside gene matches: 1. The CDR3 length is 17 residues. The CDR3 is CASSLAGTSGRADTQYF. CDR3 DNA: TGTGCCAGCAGCTTAGCCGGGACTAGCGGGAGGGCAGATACGCAGTATTTT.

The gene calls are TRBV28 and TRBJ1-4; TRBD1 matches 7 bases. Germline V gene data show CDR1 as MDHEN and CDR2 as SYDVKM. This CDR3 spans 14 amino acids. Germline trimming cut 1 base from V and 16 bases from J; bases unmatched to any gene: 12. CDR3 loop: CASSLSRTGSKGFF. The CDR3 bases are TGTGCCAGCAGTTTATCCCGGACAGGTTCGAAAGGGTTTTTT.

The chain has TRBV7-2 and TRBJ1-4; D is ambiguous. CDR1 SGHTA and CDR2 FQGNSA come from the germline V gene. Trimming removed 2 bases at V and 5 bases at J, with 12 bases between. This CDR3 is built from 15 residues. The CDR3 reads CASSLNRAENEKLFF. CDR3 DNA: TGTGCCAGCAGCTTAAACAGAGCCGAAAATGAAAAACTGTTTTTT.

The CDR3 protein is CASQNLAGGSYNEQFF. As DNA, the CDR3 is TGCGCCAGTCAAAATCTGGCGGGAGGGAGTTACAATGAGCAGTTCTTC. The J gene is TRBJ2-1, the V gene TRBV10-2, with 9 bases aligning to TRBD2. CDR3 size: 16 residues. Trimming took 9 bases from V and 4 from J; bases not matched to a gene: 13. Germline CDR1 and CDR2: WSHSY and SAAADI.

The gene calls are TRBV7-2 and TRBJ2-7, with D unresolved. The CDR3 loop spans 13 amino acids. With 8 bases removed from V and 3 bases from J, the gap between germline ends came to 14 bases. Germline CDR1 reads SGHTA; CDR2 reads FQGNSA. Here the CDR3 DNA reads TGTGCCAGCGCCCCTCCCGATCGCTACGAGCAGTACTTC. This codes for CASAPPDRYEQYF. Variable domain in full (rest from reference TRBV7-2 and TRBJ2-7): GAGVSQSPSNKVTEKGKDVELRCDPISGHTALYWYRQSLGQGLEFLIYFQGNSAPDKSGLPSDRFSAERTGGSVSTLTIQRTQQEDSAVYLCASAPPDRYEQYFGPGTRLTVT.

V and J are TRBV14 and TRBJ2-5; TRBD1 or TRBD2 may be the D gene (5 bases each). The CDR3 covers 16 residues. V was pared by 4 bases and J by 1 base, with 16 bases between. Looked up from germline, CDR1 is SGHDN and CDR2 is FVKESK. CDR3 amino acids: CASSPRPGTGQETQYF. CDR3 bases: TGTGCCAGCAGCCCGAGACCCGGGACGGGCCAAGAGACCCAGTACTTC.

The V and J genes are TRBV6-6 and TRBJ2-1; D is possibly TRBD2 (6 bases). V was trimmed by 0 bases and J by 6 bases, leaving 15 bases between them. Per the germline V gene, CDR1 is MNHNY and CDR2 is SVGAGI (reference sequence). This CDR3 region has 16 residues. The CDR3 spells CASSYSREQGGNEQFF. The CDR3 nucleotides read TGTGCCAGCAGTTACTCTCGGGAGCAGGGAGGCAATGAGCAGTTCTTC.

The V gene is TRBV7-2, the J gene TRBJ2-1; the D gene is possibly TRBD1 (6 bases). This CDR3 is built from 14 residues. V lost 5 bases and J 9 bases, leaving 17 bases between the germline ends. Germline V lookup: CDR1 SGHTA, CDR2 FQGNSA. The CDR3 loop is CASSPTGSLIEQFF. The CDR3 DNA is TGTGCCAGCAGCCCAACAGGGTCCCTAATTGAGCAGTTCTTC.

This rearrangement joins TRBV11-2 to TRBJ2-5; D is perhaps TRBD1 (8 bases). The length of the CDR3 is 13 residues. Trimming took off 6 bases at V and 5 bases at J, with 13 bases between the two ends. Germline CDR1 is SGHAT and CDR2 is FQNNGV. The CDR3 reads CASSTGGGETQYF. The CDR3 coding sequence is TGTGCCAGCAGTACAGGGGGAGGGGAGACCCAGTACTTC. The variable domain in full, completed from reference TRBV11-2 and TRBJ2-5, reads EAGVAQSPRYKIIEKRQSVAFWCNPISGHATLYWYQQILGQGPKLLIQFQNNGVVDDSQLPKDRFSAERLKGVDSTLKIQPAKLEDSAVYLCASSTGGGETQYFGPGTRLLVL.

V usage is TRBV7-9 and J usage is TRBJ2-3, with D possibly being TRBD1 (6 bases). V gave up 7 bases and J gave up 1 base, with 12 bases separating them. Germline CDR1 is SEHNR and CDR2 is FQNEAQ (reference sequence). The CDR3 spans 14 residues. The CDR3 region is CASTLGQRTDTQYF. CDR3 in DNA: TGTGCCAGCACCCTCGGACAGCGCACAGATACGCAGTATTTT.

This clone was counted a few times. V is TRBV27 and J is TRBJ2-2; maybe TRBD1 (5 bases). Germline CDR1 reads MNHEY; CDR2 reads SMNVEV (reference sequence). The V and J ends lost 5 bases and 0 bases respectively, with 10 bases between them. The CDR3 has 15 residues. The CDR3 DNA reads TGTGCCAGCAGTACCCAGGGCCCGAACACCGGGGAGCTGTTTTTT. As protein: CASSTQGPNTGELFF.

This clone was seen just once. This chain connects TRBV7-9 to TRBJ2-5; D is uncertain. Germline-derived CDR1 and CDR2 are SEHNR and FQNEAQ (reference sequence). Between the trimmed V and J ends, which lost 8 bases and 3 bases, there was a span of 10 bases. CDR3 size: 12 residues. This CDR3 is CASQKVKETQYF. The CDR3 coding sequence is TGTGCCAGCCAAAAAGTAAAAGAGACCCAGTACTTC.

In nucleotides, the CDR3 is TGTGCCAGCAGTATTGGTAGCAATCAGCCCCAGCATTTT. Its protein is CASSIGSNQPQHF. V and J are TRBV25-1 and TRBJ1-5, with D unresolved. This CDR3 comprises 13 residues. The germline CDR1 and CDR2 sequences are MGHDK and SYGVNS. Trimming shortened V by 5 bases and J by 0 bases, and 5 bases separated the two germline ends.

The chain carries TRBV4-1 and TRBJ2-1; 9 nucleotides agree with TRBD2. The CDR3 is made up of 15 amino acids. V shed 6 bases and J 6 bases; nucleotides not matched to a gene: 9. Germline V gives CDR1 MGHRA, CDR2 YSYEKL. As DNA, the CDR3 is TGCGCCAGCAGTTCAGCGGGAGGCAGGAGCAATGAGCAGTTCTTC. It yields the protein CASSSAGGRSNEQFF.

The chain recombines TRBV29-1 with TRBJ2-7; D might be TRBD1 (5 bases). This CDR3 has 14 residues. Germline lookup yields CDR1 SQVTM and CDR2 ANQGSEA. Trimming removed 5 bases from V and 0 bases from J, with 14 bases in between. The CDR3 reads CSVFDRTSSYEQYF. DNA for the CDR3: TGCAGCGTTTTCGACAGAACGAGCTCCTACGAGCAGTACTTC.

The chain has TRBV7-9 and TRBJ1-2; unclear D gene. CDR1 is SEHNR, CDR2 FQNEAQ, per germline (reference sequence). With 4 bases removed from V and 4 bases from J, the gap between germline ends came to 22 bases. The CDR3 length is 17 residues. In nucleotides, the CDR3 is TGTGCCAGCAGCTCCCCCTTGATTTTCTCGGAATTCTATGGCTACACCTTC. Encoded protein: CASSSPLIFSEFYGYTF.

The V and J genes are TRBV27 and TRBJ2-5, with D possibly TRBD2 on 5 matching bases. V lost 10 bases, J lost 1 base, and 13 bases lay in between. The CDR3 spans 13 residues. Germline-derived CDR1 and CDR2 are MNHEY and SMNVEV (reference sequence). In DNA form, the CDR3 reads TGTGCCACCTCACCGGGGTCCCAAGAGACCCAGTACTTC. Translation: CATSPGSQETQYF.

This clone has a handful of counts. The rearrangement uses TRBV18 and TRBJ1-1; the D is unclear. The germline gives CDR1 KGHSH, CDR2 LQKENI. V lost 3 bases to trimming and J lost 3 bases, with 11 bases between them. The CDR3 contains 14 residues. This CDR3 is CASSPRAVDTEAFF. CDR3 DNA: TGTGCCAGCTCACCCCGGGCAGTCGACACTGAAGCTTTCTTT.

The chain has TRBV25-1 and TRBJ2-7; the D is unclear. Germline values: CDR1 MGHDK, CDR2 SYGVNS. This CDR3 region has 13 residues. The ends were cut back, 7 bases at V and 1 base at J, with 11 bases in the middle. In DNA, the CDR3 is TGTGCCAGCACCCCACCTGGGTCCTACGAGCAGTACTTC. This codes for CASTPPGSYEQYF.

The chain uses TRBV2 and TRBJ2-1, with TRBD2 as a possible D gene (6 bases). Trimming shortened V by 8 bases and J by 10 bases, and 18 bases separated the two germline ends. This CDR3 spans 13 amino acids. Germline V CDR1 and CDR2: SNHLY, FYNNEI. CDR3 residues: CASLVTGASEQFF. The DNA for the CDR3 is TGTGCCAGCCTCGTTACGGGAGCCAGCGAGCAGTTCTTC.

V and J are TRBV5-6 and TRBJ1-2; TRBD1 might be the D (5 bases). The CDR3 is 14 residues long. Germline-derived CDR1 and CDR2 are SGHDT and YYEEEE. Trimming removed 4 bases at V and 4 bases at J, with 14 bases between. CDR3 nucleotides: TGTGCCAGCAGCCGAGCGACAGTTTCCTATGGCTACACCTTC. Translation gives CASSRATVSYGYTF.

This chain uses TRBV27 with TRBJ2-1; possibly TRBD1 for D (6 bases). Trimming pared 6 bases from V and 3 bases from J, leaving 18 bases between. CDR1 MNHEY and CDR2 SMNVEV come from the germline V gene (reference sequence). This CDR3 is built from 16 residues. CDR3 sequence (DNA): TGTGCCAGCAGCACCAGAAGAGGGGGACACTACAATGAGCAGTTCTTC. This encodes CASSTRRGGHYNEQFF.